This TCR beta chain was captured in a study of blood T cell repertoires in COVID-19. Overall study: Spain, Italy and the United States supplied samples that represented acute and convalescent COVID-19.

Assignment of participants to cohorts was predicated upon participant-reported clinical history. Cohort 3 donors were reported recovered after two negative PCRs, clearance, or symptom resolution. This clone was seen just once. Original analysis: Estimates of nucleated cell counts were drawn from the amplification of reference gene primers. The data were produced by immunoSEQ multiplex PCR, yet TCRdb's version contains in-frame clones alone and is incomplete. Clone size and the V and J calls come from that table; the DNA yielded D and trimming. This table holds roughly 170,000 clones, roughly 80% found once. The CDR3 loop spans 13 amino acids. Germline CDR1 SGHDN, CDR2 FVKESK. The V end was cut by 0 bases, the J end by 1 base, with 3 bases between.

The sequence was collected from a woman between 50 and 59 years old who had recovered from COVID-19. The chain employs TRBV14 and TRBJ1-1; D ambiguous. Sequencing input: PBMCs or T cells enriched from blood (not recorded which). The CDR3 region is CASSQDRNTEAFF. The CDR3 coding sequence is TGTGCCAGCAGCCAAGACAGGAACACTGAAGCTTTCTTT.